This TCR beta chain comes out of a study of cytomegalovirus exposure and HLA in healthy donors. Overall study: The study placed around 80% of its approximately 400 genotyped donors in the Caucasian-associated ancestry cluster.

Study outcomes and limitations: Several of the most significant clusters appeared linked to common viral pathogens, based on a later analysis. In vitro data verified a few CMV-associated chains as specific for CMV antigens.

PCR primers comprised 60 Vbeta and 13 Jbeta primers. Only in-frame clones appear in the TCRdb table, and some are missing; sequencing was by immunoSEQ multiplex PCR. The specimen's table records approximately 76,000 clones. Its frequency marks this clone as medium-sized. The antigen remains unidentified. Donors sampled were nominally healthy, though unrecorded immune exposures were likely. This CDR3 is 15 amino acids long. Trimming cost V 0 bases and J 3 bases; bases outside gene matches: 0. Germline assignment: CDR1 MRHNA and CDR2 SNTAGT. Sequenced material: PBMCs. This rearrangement joins TRBV6-4 to TRBJ2-1; 9 nucleotides line up with TRBD2. The sequence came from a man aged 18 to 35 in good health and CMV-seropositive. CDR3 in amino acids: CASSDSRGGYNEQFF. Here the CDR3 DNA reads TGTGCCAGCAGTGACTCGCGGGGGGGCTACAATGAGCAGTTCTTC.